Listed here are 9 T cell receptor beta chains from one sample, sequenced in a study of T-cell memory formation after mild COVID-19. TCRdb ran MiXCR on the 5' RACE reads and lists one entry per CDR3 protein. The sample includes hundreds of thousands of distinct CDR3 sequences, 18% of them seen just once. Sequenced: PBMCs or a T cell subset sorted from them (not recorded which). The receptors were gathered from an adult woman who had mild COVID-19 (a few samples of this study predate the infection). Cell type and time point are not known.

This clonotype was seen more than once but under ten times. This chain joins TRBV7-3 and TRBJ2-7, with D possibly being TRBD2 (6 bases). Germline V lookup: CDR1 SGHTA, CDR2 FQGTGA. The germline V and J ends were trimmed by 1 base and 4 bases, with 14 bases remaining between them. CDR3 length: 15 residues. CDR3 region: CASSLSAGRGYEQYF. The CDR3, as DNA: TGTGCCAGCAGCTTAAGTGCGGGCCGGGGGTACGAGCAGTACTTC.

The chain employs TRBV7-3 and TRBJ2-3; D is undetermined. V was shortened by 0 bases and J by 4 bases, with 5 bases between the two germline ends. The CDR3 runs to 13 residues. In germline, CDR1 is SGHTA, CDR2 FQGTGA. The CDR3 here is CASSLTFPDTQYF. In DNA, the CDR3 is TGTGCCAGCAGCTTAACGTTCCCAGATACGCAGTATTTT.

This clonotype was counted many times. This chain uses TRBV5-1 with TRBJ2-1; no definite D call. Germline V gives CDR1 SGHRS, CDR2 YFSETQ. Trimming pared 1 base from V and 0 bases from J, leaving 20 bases between. CDR3 length equals 19 residues. The CDR3 region has the DNA TGCGCCAGCAGCTTGACTTACCTTGATACGGATTCCTCCTACAATGAGCAGTTCTTC. It yields the protein CASSLTYLDTDSSYNEQFF.

This rearrangement joins TRBV13 to TRBJ2-1; D is uncertain. Looked up from germline, CDR1 is PRHDT and CDR2 is FYEKMQ (reference sequence). Trimming cost V 0 bases and J 5 bases, with 11 bases left between them. The CDR3 totals 15 residues. DNA for the CDR3: TGTGCCAGCAGCTTAGGCCGGGTTGGGGACAATGAGCAGTTCTTC. Protein product: CASSLGRVGDNEQFF.

The chain recombines TRBV12-3 or TRBV12-4 with TRBJ2-7; no firm D call. V was shortened by 1 base and J by 3 bases, with 10 bases between the two germline ends. The CDR3 runs 14 residues. CDR3 residues: CASSLGLSIYEQYF. CDR3 DNA sequence: TGTGCCAGCAGTTTAGGACTCTCGATCTACGAGCAGTACTTC.

The chain employs TRBV11-1 and TRBJ2-2; D is possibly TRBD1 (5 bases). The germline V gene encodes CDR1 SGHAT and CDR2 FQDESV (reference sequence). This CDR3 comprises 15 residues. Between the trimmed V and J ends, which lost 2 bases and 1 base, there was a span of 8 bases. The chain's CDR3 is CASSLRQLNTGELFF. The DNA of the CDR3 is TGTGCCAGCAGCTTACGACAGCTGAACACCGGGGAGCTGTTTTTT.

The J gene is TRBJ1-5, the V gene TRBV29-1; 10 bases match TRBD1. V lost 7 bases and J lost 5; bases outside the gene matches: 2. The CDR3 covers 12 residues. Germline-derived CDR1 and CDR2 are SQVTM and ANQGSEA. The CDR3 DNA sequence: TGCAGCGCCGGGACAGGGGATCAGCCCCAGCATTTT. It specifies CSAGTGDQPQHF.

The DNA of the CDR3 is TGCAGTGCTAGAGGCCAGGGCTGGTACAATGAGCAGTTCTTC. Protein: CSARGQGWYNEQFF. This chain joins TRBV20-1 and TRBJ2-1, with D perhaps matching TRBD1 (5 bases). CDR1 is DFQATT, CDR2 SNEGSKA, per germline (reference sequence). The CDR3 runs 14 residues. With 1 base removed from V and 4 bases from J, the gap between germline ends came to 11 bases.

The genes are TRBV12-3 or TRBV12-4 and TRBJ1-1; D unclear. The V gene lost 3 bases and the J gene lost 5 bases, with 7 bases spanning the gap. The CDR3 is 12 residues long. The DNA for the CDR3 is TGTGCCAGCAGTTTTAAGTGGACTGAAGCTTTCTTT. Amino acids: CASSFKWTEAFF.